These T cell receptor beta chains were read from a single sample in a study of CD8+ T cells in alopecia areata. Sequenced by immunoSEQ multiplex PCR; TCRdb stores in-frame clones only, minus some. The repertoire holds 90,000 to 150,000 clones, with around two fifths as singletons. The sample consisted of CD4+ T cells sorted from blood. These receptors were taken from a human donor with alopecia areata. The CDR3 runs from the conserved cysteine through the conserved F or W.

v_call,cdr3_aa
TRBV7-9,CASSPDRSSYEQYF
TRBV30,CAWSGGGEQYF
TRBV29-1,CSGSPPVGGGEAFF
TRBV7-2,CASSPGTGSGANVLTF
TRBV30,CAWSAGGETQYF
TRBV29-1,CSVASGDGYTF
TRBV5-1,CASRHFTEAFF
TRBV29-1,CSVVEGDGELFF
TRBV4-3,CASSQEVGEGYGYTF
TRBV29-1,CSVEGDSSYEQYF
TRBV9,CASNLGVAGNTQYF
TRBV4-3,CASSQPGQGHTEAFF
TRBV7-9,CASSRDASYGYTF
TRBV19,CASSIASPGELFF
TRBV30,CAWSVAGGGNYGYTF
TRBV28,CASSSADASSYNEQFF
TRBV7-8,CASSLLNPSLRGEQYF
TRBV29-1,CSVEIDLGEAFF
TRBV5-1,CASSPSGGKTQYF
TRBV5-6,CASIQGPGYGYTF
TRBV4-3,CASSHADRNNEQFF
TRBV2,CASSQQGTSNQPQHF
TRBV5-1,CASTQLGQYTGELFF
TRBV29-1,CSVEGQSTDTQYF
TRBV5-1,CASSPGAPTNTQYF
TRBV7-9,CASSTTVEAFF
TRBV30,CAWTWQGRSYTF